The 25 T cell receptor beta chains given below trace back to one sample, sequenced in a study of cytomegalovirus exposure and HLA in healthy donors. The PCR had 60 Vbeta and 13 Jbeta primers. TCRdb's copy holds only in-frame clones and misses some; the assay was immunoSEQ multiplex PCR. Of around 54,000 clones in the sample, 82% are singletons; the top ten hold approximately 2.8%. The sequenced sample was PBMCs. These receptors originate from a woman aged 18 to 35 in good health and CMV-seronegative.

As DNA, the CDR3 is TGCGCCAGCAGCTTGGGACAGGGTTGGGAGACCCAGTACTTC. This translates into CASSLGQGWETQYF. The chain recombines TRBV5-1 with TRBJ2-5; TRBD1 matches 7 bases. Trimming cost V 0 bases and J 5 bases; bases outside gene matches: 4. Germline V gene lookup returns CDR1 SGHRS and CDR2 YFSETQ. CDR3 length equals 14 residues.

This CDR3 is CASSEDRAADLNTGELFF. In DNA form, the CDR3 reads TGTGCCAGCAGTGAAGATCGAGCGGCAGACCTAAACACCGGGGAGCTGTTTTTT. The rearrangement links TRBV2 to TRBJ2-2; perhaps TRBD2 as D (5 bases). Germline lookup yields CDR1 SNHLY and CDR2 FYNNEI. Trimming removed 1 base from V and 2 bases from J, with 17 bases in between. The CDR3 has 18 residues.

The J gene is TRBJ2-7, the V gene TRBV7-2; weak D call: TRBD2 (5 bases). Germline CDR1 is SGHTA and CDR2 is FQGNSA. V was trimmed by 5 bases and J by 3 bases, leaving 11 bases between them. This CDR3 has 13 residues. CDR3 sequence: CASSRPGSYEQYF. CDR3 DNA: TGTGCCAGCAGCAGGCCGGGGAGCTACGAGCAGTACTTC. The full variable domain, with the rest looked up from reference TRBV7-2 and TRBJ2-7, is GAGVSQSPSNKVTEKGKDVELRCDPISGHTALYWYRQSLGQGLEFLIYFQGNSAPDKSGLPSDRFSAERTGGSVSTLTIQRTQQEDSAVYLCASSRPGSYEQYFGPGTRLTVT.

This clone was observed a few times. This CDR3 is CASRTERVTDTQYF. In nucleotides, the CDR3 is TGCGCCAGCAGAACTGAGCGGGTCACAGATACGCAGTATTTT. The rearrangement links TRBV4-1 to TRBJ2-3, with D tentatively TRBD2 (6 bases). The CDR3 sequence is 14 residues long. Trimming removed 6 bases at V and 2 bases at J, with 12 bases between. Germline V gives CDR1 MGHRA, CDR2 YSYEKL.

V and J are TRBV28 and TRBJ1-3; D is unresolved. This CDR3 region has 14 residues. Germline CDR1 reads MDHEN; CDR2 reads SYDVKM. Trimming cost V 3 bases and J 7 bases, with 13 bases left between them. The CDR3, as DNA: TGTGCCAGCAGTTTTACGGAGGCCGGGAACACCATATATTTT. This translates into CASSFTEAGNTIYF.

The chain recombines TRBV2 with TRBJ2-6, with D perhaps matching TRBD1 (6 bases). Trimming cost V 6 bases and J 0 bases, with 12 bases left between them. CDR3 length: 16 amino acids. The germline V gene encodes CDR1 SNHLY and CDR2 FYNNEI. CDR3 loop: CASRQGLFSGANVLTF. The CDR3 bases are TGTGCCAGCAGGCAGGGGCTTTTCTCTGGGGCCAACGTCCTGACTTTC. The variable domain in full, with the rest retrieved from reference TRBV2 and TRBJ2-6, is EPEVTQTPSHQVTQMGQEVILRCVPISNHLYFYWYRQILGQKVEFLVSFYNNEISEKSEIFDDQFSVERPDGSNFTLKIRSTKLEDSAMYFCASRQGLFSGANVLTFGAGSRLTVL.

The chain uses TRBV19 and TRBJ2-4; D not certain. The CDR3 extends over 15 amino acids. CDR1 is LNHDA, CDR2 SQIVND, per germline (reference sequence). Between the trimmed V and J ends, which lost 6 bases and 0 bases, there was a span of 12 bases. The CDR3: CASRNNQVAKNIQYF. Here the CDR3 DNA reads TGTGCCAGTAGAAACAACCAGGTAGCCAAAAACATTCAGTACTTC.

The chain combines TRBV27 with TRBJ1-1, with D tentatively TRBD1 (6 bases). The CDR3 is 11 residues long. Germline V gene sequence: CDR1 MNHEY, CDR2 SMNVEV (reference sequence). Trimming pared 5 bases from V and 8 bases from J, leaving 9 bases between. Written as DNA, the CDR3 is TGTGCCAGCAGTATCCAGGGGGAAGCTTTCTTT. It is translated as CASSIQGEAFF.

The chain has TRBV28 and TRBJ2-3, with D maybe TRBD1 (5 bases). Trimming pared 3 bases from V and 0 bases from J, leaving 7 bases between. Germline CDR1 MDHEN, CDR2 SYDVKM. The CDR3 covers 14 residues. CDR3 amino acids: CASSFPGSTDTQYF. In nucleotides, the CDR3 is TGTGCCAGCAGTTTCCCAGGGAGCACAGATACGCAGTATTTT.

A few counts support this clone. V gene TRBV7-2 combines with J gene TRBJ1-1; D call uncertain. Trimming removed 0 bases at V and 10 bases at J, with 6 bases between. This CDR3 has 11 residues. Germline V gene sequence: CDR1 SGHTA, CDR2 FQGNSA. CDR3 loop: CASSLASGAFF. CDR3 nucleotide sequence: TGTGCCAGCAGCTTAGCGTCGGGAGCTTTCTTT.

The chain has TRBV2 and TRBJ2-2, with D perhaps TRBD1 (6 bases). Germline lookup yields CDR1 SNHLY and CDR2 FYNNEI. V lost 8 bases and J 1 base, leaving 8 bases between the germline ends. The CDR3 covers 13 residues. Written as DNA, the CDR3 is TGTGCCAGCCGGGGACAGAACACCGGGGAGCTGTTTTTT. Protein sequence: CASRGQNTGELFF.

This clone was picked up one time. The chain carries TRBV30 and TRBJ2-3, with TRBD1 identical over 7 bases. The CDR3 extends over 13 amino acids. The trim removed 8 bases at V and 4 bases at J, leaving 9 bases unmatched. Germline V gene sequence: CDR1 GTSNPN, CDR2 SVGIG (reference sequence). CDR3 DNA: TGTGCCGGATCGAGGGGGCAGGCAGATACGCAGTATTTT. The encoded protein is CAGSRGQADTQYF.

The chain links TRBV5-5 to TRBJ1-4; D might be TRBD1 (5 bases). The CDR3 runs 15 residues. Germline loops: CDR1 SGHKS, CDR2 YYEKEE (reference sequence). The V and J ends lost 2 bases and 5 bases respectively, with 13 bases between them. In DNA form, the CDR3 reads TGTGCCAGCAGCTTATTCAGGGCCACAAATGAAAAACTGTTTTTT. Protein: CASSLFRATNEKLFF.

V is TRBV20-1 and J is TRBJ2-3; D uncertain. Germline CDR1 and CDR2: DFQATT and SNEGSKA (reference sequence). The CDR3 has 11 amino acids. V gave up 6 bases and J gave up 4 bases, with 8 bases separating them. The CDR3 DNA is TGCAGTGCCCACCGGGCAGATACGCAGTATTTT. Protein product: CSAHRADTQYF.

The rearrangement links TRBV11-2 to TRBJ1-1; D unresolved. The CDR3 spans 13 residues. The germline V gene encodes CDR1 SGHAT and CDR2 FQNNGV. With 0 bases removed from V and 8 bases from J, the gap between germline ends came to 10 bases. As DNA, the CDR3 is TGTGCCAGCAGCTTAGAGGGGAGGTCAGAAGCTTTCTTT. Translating gives CASSLEGRSEAFF. Filled out from reference TRBV11-2 and TRBJ1-1, the complete variable domain reads EAGVAQSPRYKIIEKRQSVAFWCNPISGHATLYWYQQILGQGPKLLIQFQNNGVVDDSQLPKDRFSAERLKGVDSTLKIQPAKLEDSAVYLCASSLEGRSEAFFGQGTRLTVV.

The V call is TRBV30, the J call TRBJ1-2, with D perhaps matching TRBD1 (6 bases). V lost 4 bases and J 0 bases, leaving 18 bases between the germline ends. The CDR3 is 16 residues long. Germline loops: CDR1 GTSNPN, CDR2 SVGIG (reference sequence). The CDR3 reads CAWISPQQGPNYGYTF. The CDR3 DNA is TGTGCCTGGATCTCCCCCCAACAGGGCCCTAACTATGGCTACACCTTC.

V usage is TRBV21-1 and J usage is TRBJ1-5; the table's TRBD1 call for D was not verified on the DNA. TRBV21-1 constitutes a pseudogene. The CDR3 runs to 19 residues. The CDR3 region is CASSKVLDRAQVRMRPQHF. CDR3 nucleotides: TGTGCCAGCAGCAAAGTATTGGACAGGGCGCAGGTTCGGATGAGGCCCCAGCATTTT.

This rearrangement joins TRBV7-3 to TRBJ2-3; the match to TRBD2 covers 9 bases. CDR3 length equals 15 residues. Germline V gene lookup returns CDR1 SGHTA and CDR2 FQGTGA. V shed 5 bases and J 6 bases; nucleotides not matched to a gene: 9. The CDR3 sequence is CASSLSGSLGDTQYF. CDR3 nucleotides: TGTGCCAGCAGCCTTAGCGGGAGCCTCGGGGATACGCAGTATTTT. Full variable domain (missing parts from reference TRBV7-3 and TRBJ2-3): GAGVSQTPSNKVTEKGKYVELRCDPISGHTALYWYRQSLGQGPEFLIYFQGTGAADDSGLPNDRFFAVRPEGSVSTLKIQRTERGDSAVYLCASSLSGSLGDTQYFGPGTRLTVL.

The chain is built from TRBV5-1 and TRBJ2-1; D may be TRBD2 (6 bases). Germline V gene sequence: CDR1 SGHRS, CDR2 YFSETQ. With 7 bases removed from V and 0 bases from J, the gap between germline ends came to 11 bases. This CDR3 comprises 14 residues. CDR3 sequence reads: CASGLSGSYNEQFF. The DNA for the CDR3 is TGCGCCAGCGGACTTAGCGGCTCCTACAATGAGCAGTTCTTC.

This clone was detected once. The chain combines TRBV4-2 with TRBJ2-1; maybe TRBD2 (6 bases). V dropped 1 base and J dropped 2 bases, with 12 bases sitting between them. Germline values: CDR1 LGHNA, CDR2 YNFKEQ. This CDR3 is built from 16 residues. The CDR3 loop is CASSQANPGAYNEQFF. For the CDR3, the DNA is TGTGCCAGCAGCCAAGCTAACCCGGGGGCCTACAATGAGCAGTTCTTC.

The rearrangement uses TRBV6-5 and TRBJ1-2; the match to TRBD1 covers 10 bases. The germline gives CDR1 MNHEY, CDR2 SVGAGI. V lost 6 bases, J lost 5 bases, and 6 bases stayed unmatched. The CDR3 length is 14 residues. In nucleotides, the CDR3 is TGTGCCAGCAGCCGGACAGGGGGAAGTTATGGCTACACCTTC. It is translated as CASSRTGGSYGYTF.

This chain links TRBV5-1 with TRBJ2-5, with D possibly TRBD2 on 6 matching bases. The length of the CDR3 is 17 residues. Trimming shortened V by 4 bases and J by 1 base, and 20 bases separated the two germline ends. Germline-derived CDR1 and CDR2 are SGHRS and YFSETQ. This CDR3 reads CASSPEGSAVGQETQYF. The CDR3 coding sequence is TGCGCCAGCAGCCCGGAGGGGTCAGCGGTGGGCCAAGAGACCCAGTACTTC.

The chain combines TRBV11-1 with TRBJ2-7; TRBD2 is a possible D gene (6 bases). V gave up 4 bases and J gave up 0 bases, with 10 bases separating them. The CDR3 is 14 residues long. The germline gives CDR1 SGHAT, CDR2 FQDESV (reference sequence). CDR3 nucleotide sequence: TGTGCCAGCAGCTCTCGCGGGACCTCCTACGAGCAGTACTTC. This encodes CASSSRGTSYEQYF.

The chain couples TRBV29-1 to TRBJ2-7, with D possibly matching TRBD1 (5 bases). V was shortened by 7 bases and J by 6 bases, with 16 bases between the two germline ends. The CDR3 loop spans 12 amino acids. Germline assignment: CDR1 SQVTM and CDR2 ANQGSEA. CDR3 bases: TGCAGCGGGACGGGCCTTAGGGGCGAGCAGTACTTC. This gives the protein CSGTGLRGEQYF.

The gene calls are TRBV19 and TRBJ2-5; D is perhaps TRBD2 (7 bases). Germline V CDR1 and CDR2: LNHDA, SQIVND (reference sequence). The V and J ends lost 0 bases and 4 bases respectively, with 12 bases between them. There are 15 residues in the CDR3. The CDR3 sequence is CASSIDLRGGETQYF. In nucleotides, the CDR3 is TGTGCCAGTAGTATAGATTTGAGGGGGGGAGAGACCCAGTACTTC.